This T cell receptor (beta chain) was identified in a study of cytomegalovirus exposure and HLA in healthy donors. The PCR used 60 Vbeta and 13 Jbeta primers. TCRdb keeps only in-frame clones here, not all; method: immunoSEQ multiplex PCR. There are some 170,000 clones in the sample; 82% occur only once, and under 1% lies in the top ten. About this clone itself: Its specificity is not known.

CDR1 SGHRS and CDR2 YFSETQ come from the germline V gene. The CDR3 is made up of 15 amino acids. Trimming stripped 0 bases from V and 2 bases from J, with 11 bases between. Study results and limitations: For presence/absence analyses, sequencing depth was assumed to be roughly uniform across donors.

V is TRBV5-1 and J is TRBJ2-5; no clear D. The clonotype comes from a girl aged 2 to 10 in good health and CMV-seropositive. The sample consisted of PBMCs. CDR3 sequence: CASSLAVSPQETQYF. In nucleotides, the CDR3 is TGCGCCAGCAGCTTGGCCGTTAGCCCACAAGAGACCCAGTACTTC.